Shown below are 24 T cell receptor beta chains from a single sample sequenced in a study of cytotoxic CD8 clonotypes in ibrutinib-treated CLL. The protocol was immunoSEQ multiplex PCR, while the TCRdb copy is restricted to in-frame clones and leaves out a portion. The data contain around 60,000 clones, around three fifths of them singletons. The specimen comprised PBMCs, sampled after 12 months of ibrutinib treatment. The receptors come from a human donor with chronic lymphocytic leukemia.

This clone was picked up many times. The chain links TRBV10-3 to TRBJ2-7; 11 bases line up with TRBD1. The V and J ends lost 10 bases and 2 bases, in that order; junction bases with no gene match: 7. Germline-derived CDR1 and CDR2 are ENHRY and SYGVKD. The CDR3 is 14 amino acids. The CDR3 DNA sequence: TGTGCCACGTACGGGGACAGGGGGACCTACGAGCAGTACTTC. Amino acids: CATYGDRGTYEQYF.

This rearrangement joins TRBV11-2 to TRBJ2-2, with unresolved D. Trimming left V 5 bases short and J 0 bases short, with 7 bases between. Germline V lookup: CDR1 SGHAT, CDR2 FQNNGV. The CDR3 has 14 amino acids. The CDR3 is CASSPITNTGELFF. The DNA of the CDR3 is TGTGCCAGCAGCCCTATCACGAACACCGGGGAGCTGTTTTTT.

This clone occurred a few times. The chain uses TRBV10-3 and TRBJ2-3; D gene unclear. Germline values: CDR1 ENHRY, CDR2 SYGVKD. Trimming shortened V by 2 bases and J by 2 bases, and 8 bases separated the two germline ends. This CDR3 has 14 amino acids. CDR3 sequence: CAISEGSFTDTQYF. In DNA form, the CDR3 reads TGTGCCATCAGTGAGGGCAGCTTCACAGATACGCAGTATTTT.

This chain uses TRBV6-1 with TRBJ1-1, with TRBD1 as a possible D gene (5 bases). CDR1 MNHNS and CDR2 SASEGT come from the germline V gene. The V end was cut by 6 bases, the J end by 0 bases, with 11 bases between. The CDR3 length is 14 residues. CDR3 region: CASSYGTVNTEAFF. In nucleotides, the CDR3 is TGTGCCAGCAGCTATGGGACGGTGAACACTGAAGCTTTCTTT.

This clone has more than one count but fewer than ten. The CDR3 DNA reads as TGCGCCAGCAGACGGAATAGCAATCAGCCCCAGCATTTT. It yields the protein CASRRNSNQPQHF. The rearrangement uses TRBV5-1 and TRBJ1-5; D gene uncertain. The V end lost 5 bases, the J end lost 0 bases, and 6 bases lay between the germline ends. The CDR3 has 13 amino acids. CDR1 and CDR2 (germline): SGHRS, YFSETQ.

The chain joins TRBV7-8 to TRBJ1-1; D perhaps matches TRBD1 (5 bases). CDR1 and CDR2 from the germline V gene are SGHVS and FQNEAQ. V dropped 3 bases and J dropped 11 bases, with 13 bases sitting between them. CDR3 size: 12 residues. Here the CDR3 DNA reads TGTGCCAGCAGCTTCGAGTTGGGGGGGGCTTTCTTT. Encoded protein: CASSFELGGAFF.

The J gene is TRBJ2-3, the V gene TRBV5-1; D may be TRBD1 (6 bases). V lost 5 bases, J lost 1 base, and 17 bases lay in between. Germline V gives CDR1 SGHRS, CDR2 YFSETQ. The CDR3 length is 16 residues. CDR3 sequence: CASSGRGSVGTDTQYF. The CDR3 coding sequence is TGCGCCAGCAGTGGCAGGGGTTCGGTAGGCACAGATACGCAGTATTTT. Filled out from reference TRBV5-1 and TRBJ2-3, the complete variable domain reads KAGVTQTPRYLIKTRGQQVTLSCSPISGHRSVSWYQQTPGQGLQFLFEYFSETQRNKGNFPGRFSGRQFSNSRSEMNVSTLELGDSALYLCASSGRGSVGTDTQYFGPGTRLTVL.

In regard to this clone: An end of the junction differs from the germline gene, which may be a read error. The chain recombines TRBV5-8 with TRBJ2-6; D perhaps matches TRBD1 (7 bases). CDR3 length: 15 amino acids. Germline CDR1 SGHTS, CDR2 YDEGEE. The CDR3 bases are TGTGCCAGCAGTATCACCTTCAGGGGGGTCAACGTCCTGACTTTC. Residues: CASSITFRGVNVLTF. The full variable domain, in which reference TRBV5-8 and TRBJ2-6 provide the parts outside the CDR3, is EAGVTQSPTHLIKTRGQQATLRCSPISGHTSVYWYQQALGLGLQFLLWYDEGEERNRGNFPPRFSGRQFPNYSSELNVNALELEDSALYLCASSITFRGVNVLTFGAGSRLTVL.

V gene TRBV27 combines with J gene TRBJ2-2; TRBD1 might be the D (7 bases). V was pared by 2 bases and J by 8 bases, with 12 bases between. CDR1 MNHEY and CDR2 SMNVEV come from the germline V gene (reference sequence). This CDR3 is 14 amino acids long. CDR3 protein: CASSLRRGAGELFF. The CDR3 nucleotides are TGTGCCAGCAGTTTACGCAGGGGGGCGGGGGAGCTGTTTTTT.

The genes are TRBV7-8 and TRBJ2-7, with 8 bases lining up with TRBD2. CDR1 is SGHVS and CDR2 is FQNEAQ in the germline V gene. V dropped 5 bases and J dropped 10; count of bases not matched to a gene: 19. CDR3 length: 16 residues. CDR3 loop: CASSPSAGGRGAVQYV. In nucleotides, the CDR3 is TGTGCCAGCAGCCCCTCCGCCGGAGGGCGGGGGGCTGTTCAGTACGTC.

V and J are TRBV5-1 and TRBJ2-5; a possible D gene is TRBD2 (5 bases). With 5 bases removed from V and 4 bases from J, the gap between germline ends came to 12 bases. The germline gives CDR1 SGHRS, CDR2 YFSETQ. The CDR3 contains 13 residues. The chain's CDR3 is CASREAIGETQYF. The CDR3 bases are TGCGCCAGCAGGGAGGCGATAGGAGAGACCCAGTACTTC. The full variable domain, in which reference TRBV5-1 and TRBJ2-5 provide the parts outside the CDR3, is KAGVTQTPRYLIKTRGQQVTLSCSPISGHRSVSWYQQTPGQGLQFLFEYFSETQRNKGNFPGRFSGRQFSNSRSEMNVSTLELGDSALYLCASREAIGETQYFGPGTRLLVL.

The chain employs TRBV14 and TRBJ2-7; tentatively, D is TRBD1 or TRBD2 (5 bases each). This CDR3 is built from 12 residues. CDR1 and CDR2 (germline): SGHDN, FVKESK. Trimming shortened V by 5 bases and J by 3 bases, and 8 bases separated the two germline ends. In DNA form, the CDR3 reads TGTGCCAGCAGCTGGGACGGCTACGAGCAGTACTTC. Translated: CASSWDGYEQYF.

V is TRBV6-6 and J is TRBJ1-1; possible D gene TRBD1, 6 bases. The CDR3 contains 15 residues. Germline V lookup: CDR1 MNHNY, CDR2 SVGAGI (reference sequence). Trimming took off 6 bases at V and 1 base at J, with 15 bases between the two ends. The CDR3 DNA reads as TGTGCCAGCAGGGGGGGGGCCAGGCCGAACACTGAAGCTTTCTTT. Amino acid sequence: CASRGGARPNTEAFF.

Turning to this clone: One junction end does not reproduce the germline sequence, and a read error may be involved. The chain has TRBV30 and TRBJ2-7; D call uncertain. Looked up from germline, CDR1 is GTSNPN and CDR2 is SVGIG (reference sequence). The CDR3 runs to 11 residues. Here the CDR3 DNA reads TGTGCCTGGAGCAACTCCCACGAGCAGTACTTC. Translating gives CAWSNSHEQYF. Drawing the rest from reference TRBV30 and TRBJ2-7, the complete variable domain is SQTIHQWPATLVQPVGSPLSLECTVEGTSNPNLYWYRQAAGRGLQLLFYSVGIGQISSEVPQNLSASRPQDRQFILSSKKLLLSDSGFYLCAWSNSHEQYFGPGTRLTVT.

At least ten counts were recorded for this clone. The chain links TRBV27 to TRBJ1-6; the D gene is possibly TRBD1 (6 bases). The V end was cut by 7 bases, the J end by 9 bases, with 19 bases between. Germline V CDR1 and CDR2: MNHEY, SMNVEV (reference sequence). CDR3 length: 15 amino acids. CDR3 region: CASKIYSGGRSPLHF. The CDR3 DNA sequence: TGTGCCAGCAAGATCTACAGTGGGGGGCGTTCACCCCTCCACTTT.

The DNA for the CDR3 is TGTGCCAGCAGTGACAAAGGGACAGGGAAGAGTATAGGGCAGTACGTC. Translated, it gives CASSDKGTGKSIGQYV. V gene TRBV6-1 combines with J gene TRBJ2-7; 9 bases are a match to TRBD1. The V segment lost 3 bases and the J segment 9 bases; nucleotides outside the gene matches: 15. The CDR3 covers 16 residues. Per the germline V gene, CDR1 is MNHNS and CDR2 is SASEGT.

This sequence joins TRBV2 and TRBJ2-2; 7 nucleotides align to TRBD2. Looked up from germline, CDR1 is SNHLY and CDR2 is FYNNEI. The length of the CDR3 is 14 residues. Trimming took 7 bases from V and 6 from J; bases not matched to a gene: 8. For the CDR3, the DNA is TGTGCCAGCACCTTGGGGGGGTCCGCCGGGGAGCTGTTTTTT. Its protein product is CASTLGGSAGELFF.

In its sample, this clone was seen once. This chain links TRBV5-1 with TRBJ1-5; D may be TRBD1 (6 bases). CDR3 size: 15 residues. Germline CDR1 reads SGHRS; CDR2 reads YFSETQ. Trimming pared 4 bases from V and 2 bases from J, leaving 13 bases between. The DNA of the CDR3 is TGCGCCAGCAGCCCCCAGGGGTATGGCAATCAGCCCCAGCATTTT. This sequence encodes CASSPQGYGNQPQHF.

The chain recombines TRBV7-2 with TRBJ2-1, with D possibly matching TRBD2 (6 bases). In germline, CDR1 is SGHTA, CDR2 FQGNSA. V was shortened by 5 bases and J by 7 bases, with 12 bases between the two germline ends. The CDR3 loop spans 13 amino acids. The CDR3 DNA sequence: TGTGCCAGCAGCCTCAGTGGGGGGAATGAGCAGTTCTTC. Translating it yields CASSLSGGNEQFF.

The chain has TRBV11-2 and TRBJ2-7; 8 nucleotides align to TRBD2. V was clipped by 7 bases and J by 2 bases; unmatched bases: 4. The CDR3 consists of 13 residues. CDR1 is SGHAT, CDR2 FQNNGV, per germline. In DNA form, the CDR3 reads TGTGCCAGCATCGGGGGGGGAACCTACGAGCAGTACTTC. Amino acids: CASIGGGTYEQYF.

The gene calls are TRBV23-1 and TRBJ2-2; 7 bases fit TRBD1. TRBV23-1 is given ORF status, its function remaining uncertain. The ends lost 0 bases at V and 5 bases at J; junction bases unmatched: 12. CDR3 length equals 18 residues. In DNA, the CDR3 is TGCGCCAGCAGTCAATCGTTAAGACAGGGTCTTCGAACCGGGGAGCTGTTTTTT. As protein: CASSQSLRQGLRTGELFF.

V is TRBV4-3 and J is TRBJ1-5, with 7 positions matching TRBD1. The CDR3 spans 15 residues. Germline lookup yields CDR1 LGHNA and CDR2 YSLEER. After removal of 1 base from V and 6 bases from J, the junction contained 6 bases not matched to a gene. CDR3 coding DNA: TGCGCCAGCAGCCAAGGAGGGGGCGTGCGTCAGCCCCAGCATTTT. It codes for CASSQGGGVRQPQHF.

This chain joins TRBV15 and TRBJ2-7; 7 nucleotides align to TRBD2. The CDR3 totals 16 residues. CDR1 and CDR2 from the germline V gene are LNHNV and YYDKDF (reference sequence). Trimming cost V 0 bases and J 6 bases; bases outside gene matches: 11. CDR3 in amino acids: CATSRDGREIDAEQYF. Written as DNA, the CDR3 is TGTGCCACCAGCAGAGATGGGAGGGAGATTGATGCCGAGCAGTACTTC.

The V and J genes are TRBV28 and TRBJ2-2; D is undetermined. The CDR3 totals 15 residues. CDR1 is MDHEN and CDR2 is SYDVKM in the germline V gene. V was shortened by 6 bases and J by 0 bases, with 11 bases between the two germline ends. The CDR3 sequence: CASSPLGANTGELFF. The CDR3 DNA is TGTGCCAGCAGCCCCTTGGGCGCGAACACCGGGGAGCTGTTTTTT.